Sequencing of this TCR beta chain was carried out in a study of cytomegalovirus exposure and HLA in healthy donors. Germline CDR1 is KGHSH and CDR2 is LQKENI. V was clipped by 6 bases and J by 8 bases; unmatched bases: 7. The CDR3 runs 15 residues. The PCR contained 60 Vbeta and 13 Jbeta primers. Clones were sequenced by immunoSEQ multiplex PCR, and TCRdb holds only the in-frame ones, with some missing. In the table there are under 200,000 clones, approximately 78% of which are singletons. Note on this clone: The antigen is not known.

Whole-study results and caveats: DRB1 showed the most TCR associations and HLA-C the fewest in a later analysis, as rates varied by HLA locus. Most of the TCR beta V segments (in an earlier analysis) were productive either about 87% or about 30% of the time. Three of the chains that were CMV-associated were confirmed in vitro to be specific for CMV antigens.

This chain connects TRBV18 to TRBJ1-6; TRBD1 matches 10 bases. The sample taken for sequencing was PBMCs. The origin of this receptor is a woman aged 18-29 years in good health and CMV-seronegative. The CDR3 DNA reads TGTGCCAGCTCGTATGGACAGGGGGAGGATTCACCCCTCCACTTT. This encodes CASSYGQGEDSPLHF.